This T cell receptor beta chain was recorded in a study of cytomegalovirus exposure and HLA in healthy donors. Study summary: A previous analysis identified approximately 110 million unique TCR beta sequences derived from some 200 million T cells.

Amplification used 60 Vbeta primers and 13 Jbeta primers. Assay: immunoSEQ multiplex PCR; the TCRdb copy retains only in-frame clones and omits some. The data show 160,000 or so clones, roughly 87% seen once. This clone was detected only a few times. CDR1 is SGHAT, CDR2 FQNNGV, per germline. The CDR3 runs 13 residues. Trimming removed 4 bases at V and 4 bases at J, with 10 bases between. The sample taken for sequencing was PBMCs. The TCR sequence derives from a woman between 45 and 65 years old in good health and CMV-seronegative. The chain joins TRBV11-2 to TRBJ1-1, with D possibly matching TRBD1 (5 bases). CDR3 bases: TGTGCCAGCAGCTGGGGGGGAAGCACTGAAGCTTTCTTT. Amino acid sequence: CASSWGGSTEAFF.